What follows are 10 T cell receptor beta chains derived from one specimen sequenced in a study of CD8+ T cells in alopecia areata. After isolation, RNA underwent reverse transcription to generate cDNA as the sequencing template. Sequenced by immunoSEQ multiplex PCR; TCRdb stores in-frame clones only, minus some. Here the sample spans some 110,000 clones, around two fifths being singletons. Specimen: CD4+ T cells sorted from blood. The receptors come from a human donor with alopecia areata.

This clone appeared a few times. The V call is TRBV29-1, the J call TRBJ2-3, with D unresolved. The CDR3 has 14 residues. CDR1 and CDR2 (germline): SQVTM, ANQGSEA. Trimming took 2 bases from V and 0 from J, leaving 9 bases between them. CDR3 loop: CSVEPGSSTDTQYF. DNA for the CDR3: TGCAGCGTTGAACCCGGGTCTAGCACAGATACGCAGTATTTT.

This rearrangement joins TRBV7-3 to TRBJ2-6; unclear D gene. V shed 2 bases and J shed 1 base, with 9 bases lying between them. The CDR3 loop spans 16 amino acids. The germline CDR1 and CDR2 sequences are SGHTA and FQGTGA. DNA for the CDR3: TGTGCCAGCAGCTTAGCCCCCTTGTCTGGGGCCAACGTCCTGACTTTC. Encoded protein: CASSLAPLSGANVLTF.

Note on this clone: Different DNA sequences within this sample yield the same CDR3. CDR3 nucleotide sequence: TGCAGCGTTTCTAGCGGGGGTTACAATGAGCAGTTCTTC. Amino acids: CSVSSGGYNEQFF. The chain has TRBV29-1 and TRBJ2-1, with 10 bases lining up with TRBD2. Germline values: CDR1 SQVTM, CDR2 ANQGSEA. CDR3 length: 13 residues. With 5 bases clipped from V and 4 bases from J, the junction kept 2 bases outside the gene matches.

This clone was seen more than once but under ten times. The chain joins TRBV29-1 to TRBJ2-2; TRBD2 aligns across 7 bases. CDR3 size: 14 residues. The germline gives CDR1 SQVTM, CDR2 ANQGSEA. V dropped 4 bases and J dropped 1; count of bases not matched to a gene: 3. The CDR3 DNA reads as TGCAGCGTTGGTCGGGGGGTGAACACCGGGGAGCTGTTTTTT. This codes for CSVGRGVNTGELFF.

This sequence joins TRBV7-6 and TRBJ2-1; D gene unclear. This CDR3 has 11 residues. The ends were cut back, 1 base at V and 9 bases at J, with 4 bases in the middle. Germline CDR1 and CDR2: SGHVS and FNYEAQ. The CDR3 loop is CASSLVSEQFF. Here the CDR3 DNA reads TGTGCCAGCAGCTTAGTGAGTGAGCAGTTCTTC.

The rearrangement links TRBV23-1 to TRBJ2-5; TRBD2 is a possible D gene (5 bases). TRBV23-1 is labeled an ORF, and its function is uncertain. Trimming cost V 4 bases and J 9 bases, with 21 bases left between them. The CDR3 is 15 residues long. For the CDR3, the DNA is TGCGCCAGCAGTCCCCCCCCGGGTATCCTCGGGGCCCAGTACTTC. It translates to CASSPPPGILGAQYF.

V and J are TRBV9 and TRBJ2-5; TRBD2 matches 10 bases. Germline V gives CDR1 SGDLS, CDR2 YYNGEE. V dropped 4 bases and J dropped 4; count of bases not matched to a gene: 4. The CDR3 sequence is 14 residues long. The DNA of the CDR3 is TGTGCCAGCAGCCCTGCTAGCGGGGGAGAGACCCAGTACTTC. Amino acid sequence: CASSPASGGETQYF.

This clone was picked up a small number of times. The rearrangement links TRBV7-2 to TRBJ2-5, with TRBD2 matching over 10 bases. The CDR3 length is 15 residues. Germline V gives CDR1 SGHTA, CDR2 FQGNSA. V gave up 5 bases and J gave up 5 bases; unmatched junction bases: 8. The CDR3, as DNA: TGTGCCAGCAGCCGGCTAGCGGGGGCGGGGGAGACCCAGTACTTC. Translating gives CASSRLAGAGETQYF.

V usage is TRBV29-1 and J usage is TRBJ2-7; possible D gene TRBD1, 6 bases. CDR3 length: 12 amino acids. Trimming left V 4 bases short and J 6 bases short, with 13 bases between. Germline V lookup: CDR1 SQVTM, CDR2 ANQGSEA. In DNA form, the CDR3 reads TGCAGCGTTGTGCAGGGGATGGCCGAGCAGTACTTC. Translating gives CSVVQGMAEQYF.

This clone was seen a handful of times. The CDR3 region has the DNA TGTGCCAGCAGCGTAGGTTGGGAGAACACCGGGGAGCTGTTTTTT. Amino acid sequence: CASSVGWENTGELFF. The rearrangement links TRBV9 to TRBJ2-2; D remains ambiguous. In germline, CDR1 is SGDLS, CDR2 YYNGEE. The CDR3 sequence is 15 residues long. V lost 0 bases and J 1 base, leaving 7 bases between the germline ends. Using reference TRBV9 and TRBJ2-2 for the parts outside the CDR3, the full variable domain is DSGVTQTPKHLITATGQRVTLRCSPRSGDLSVYWYQQSLDQGLQFLIQYYNGEERAKGNILERFSAQQFPDLHSELNLSSLELGDSALYFCASSVGWENTGELFFGEGSRLTVL.